This TCR beta chain emerged from a study of blood T cell repertoires in COVID-19. Study-level background: COVID-19 samples, acute and convalescent, were from the United States, Italy and Spain. In each case, the material was cDNA or gDNA derived from T cells, B-cell-depleted T cells, or PBMCs.

The count of this clone is one. In the study's own analysis: Reference gene primers were amplified, and this amplification served to estimate nucleated cell counts. The protocol was immunoSEQ multiplex PCR, while the TCRdb copy is restricted to in-frame clones and leaves out a portion. V, J and clone size were drawn from that table, and D and trimming were deduced from the DNA. The table shows about 86,000 clones, with more than 75% occurring only once. V lost 8 bases, J lost 3 bases, and 3 bases stayed unmatched. CDR1 is MDHEN, CDR2 SYDVKM, per germline. This CDR3 has 13 residues. Sequenced input: peripheral blood. The chain has TRBV28 and TRBJ1-4; TRBD1 agrees at 7 bases. The origin of this receptor is a human donor in a cohort sampled during active COVID-19. CDR3 sequence reads: CASWTGSNEKLFF. The CDR3 region has the DNA TGTGCCAGCTGGACAGGATCTAATGAAAAACTGTTTTTT.